Each of the 9 T cell receptor beta chains below was sequenced from the same sample in a study of blood T cell repertoires in COVID-19. The data were produced by immunoSEQ multiplex PCR, yet TCRdb's version contains in-frame clones alone and is incomplete. The table records about 200,000 clones, 70% to 90% of them present only once. Material for sequencing was peripheral blood. The receptors derive from a man aged 40-49 years with active or convalescent COVID-19.

The J gene is TRBJ2-2, the V gene TRBV3-1 (or the pseudogene TRBV3-2); D gene ambiguous. This CDR3 region has 12 residues. CDR1 and CDR2 (germline): LGHDT, YNNKEL (reference sequence). Trimming left V 2 bases short and J 7 bases short, with 5 bases between. The DNA for the CDR3 is TGTGCCAGCAGCCAATCAGTCGGGGAGCTGTTTTTT. Protein product: CASSQSVGELFF.

The rearrangement uses TRBV7-6 and TRBJ2-7; D remains ambiguous. V gave up 3 bases and J gave up 2 bases, with 17 bases separating them. The germline CDR1 and CDR2 sequences are SGHVS and FNYEAQ. This CDR3 is 16 amino acids long. The CDR3 reads CASSFALGDRAYEQYF. Written as DNA, the CDR3 is TGTGCCAGCAGCTTTGCGCTCGGAGACCGAGCCTACGAGCAGTACTTC.

V is TRBV7-6 and J is TRBJ1-1; 8 nucleotides align to TRBD1. CDR1 SGHVS and CDR2 FNYEAQ come from the germline V gene. Trimming removed 1 base from V and 2 bases from J; junction bases left unmatched: 3. The CDR3 is made up of 15 amino acids. The CDR3 here is CASSLVAGGNTEAFF. CDR3 in DNA: TGTGCCAGCAGCTTAGTGGCAGGGGGCAACACTGAAGCTTTCTTT.

This clone was observed a single time. This rearrangement joins TRBV29-1 to TRBJ2-7, with D possibly being TRBD2 (5 bases). Germline CDR1 is SQVTM and CDR2 is ANQGSEA. The germline V and J ends were trimmed by 5 bases and 0 bases, with 8 bases remaining between them. There are 12 residues in the CDR3. The CDR3: CSVLRDSYEQYF. In nucleotides, the CDR3 is TGCAGCGTTCTCCGGGACTCCTACGAGCAGTACTTC.

V usage is TRBV6-5 and J usage is TRBJ1-2; D possibly corresponds to TRBD1 (6 bases). The ends were cut back, 7 bases at V and 5 bases at J, with 17 bases in the middle. The germline V gene encodes CDR1 MNHEY and CDR2 SVGAGI. The CDR3 loop spans 14 amino acids. In DNA form, the CDR3 reads TGTGCCAGCATCCGAAACAGGGAACTGTATGGCTACACCTTC. Amino acid sequence: CASIRNRELYGYTF.

The chain uses TRBV11-3 and TRBJ2-1; D might be TRBD2 (6 bases). From germline, CDR1 is SGHNT and CDR2 YENEEA. This CDR3 is 16 amino acids long. V dropped 1 base and J dropped 0 bases, with 10 bases sitting between them. The CDR3 DNA reads as TGTGCCAGCAGCTTAGGTGCGGGAAGCTCCTACAATGAGCAGTTCTTC. Encoded protein: CASSLGAGSSYNEQFF.

This clone was picked up one time. V is TRBV11-3 and J is TRBJ1-1; no clear D gene. V was shortened by 5 bases and J by 1 base, with 14 bases between the two germline ends. The CDR3 is 15 residues long. Germline loops: CDR1 SGHNT, CDR2 YENEEA. The CDR3 sequence is CASSLHPAGNTEAFF. The CDR3 DNA reads as TGTGCCAGCAGCCTTCACCCCGCGGGGAACACTGAAGCTTTCTTT.

The chain is built from TRBV6-5 and TRBJ1-2; 7 positions agree with TRBD1. The CDR3 has 14 residues. V lost 5 bases to trimming and J lost 7 bases; unmatched junction nucleotides: 10. CDR1 is MNHEY, CDR2 SVGAGI, per germline. Here the CDR3 reads CASSLIQGGSGYTF. The DNA of the CDR3 is TGTGCCAGCAGTCTTATTCAGGGGGGTAGTGGCTACACCTTC.

The CDR3: CASSTQGLAGRYNEQFF. CDR3 DNA: TGTGCCAGCAGTACCCAAGGACTAGCGGGACGGTACAATGAGCAGTTCTTC. The chain carries TRBV27 and TRBJ2-1; 12 bases line up with TRBD2. This CDR3 has 17 amino acids. Trimming at V came to 5 bases and at J to 4 bases, leaving 9 bases not matched to a gene. Germline CDR1 reads MNHEY; CDR2 reads SMNVEV (reference sequence).